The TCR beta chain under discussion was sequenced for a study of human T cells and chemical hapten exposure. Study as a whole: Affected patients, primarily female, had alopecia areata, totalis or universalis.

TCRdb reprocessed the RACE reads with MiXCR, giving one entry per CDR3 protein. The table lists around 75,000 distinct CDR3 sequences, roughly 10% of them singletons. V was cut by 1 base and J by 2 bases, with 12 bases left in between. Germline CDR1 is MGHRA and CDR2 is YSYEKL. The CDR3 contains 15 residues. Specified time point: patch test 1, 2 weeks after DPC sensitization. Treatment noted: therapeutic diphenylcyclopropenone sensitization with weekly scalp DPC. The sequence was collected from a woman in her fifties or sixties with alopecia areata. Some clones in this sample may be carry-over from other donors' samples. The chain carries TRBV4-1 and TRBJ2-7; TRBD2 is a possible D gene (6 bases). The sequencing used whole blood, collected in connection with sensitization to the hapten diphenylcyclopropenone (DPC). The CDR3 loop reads CASSQVRDSAYEQYF. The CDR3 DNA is TGCGCCAGCAGCCAAGTCCGGGACTCAGCCTACGAGCAGTACTTC.